The 13 T cell receptor beta chains in this list originate from one sample, sequenced in a study of regulatory T cells in long-lasting Graves disease. The TCR beta library used iRepertoire HTBI primers with Arm-PCR amplification of CDR3. TCRdb fed the multiplex PCR reads into MiXCR, producing one record per CDR3 protein. The sample holds roughly 610,000 distinct CDR3 sequences; around 15% are singletons and the top ten take under 20%. As for time point: newly diagnosed GD, antithyroid drugs for less than 3 months. The TCR library was made from RNA extracted from PBMCs. The data also belong to a second study, concerning T cells in Graves' hyperthyroidism and ophthalmopathy.

The sequencing used peripheral blood mononuclear cells (PBMCs), collected at new diagnosis, from a patient treated with antithyroid drugs. The receptors here all came from a woman younger than 45 with Graves disease.

Note on this clonotype: A much larger clone lies a single base off, so this may be a read error. The CDR3 carries no conserved terminal phenylalanine or tryptophan, so it likely arises from a read error. V and J are TRBV3-1 and TRBJ2-7; D is unresolved. Germline CDR1 is LGHDT and CDR2 is YNNKEL (reference sequence). The CDR3 has 11 amino acids. V gave up 4 bases and J gave up 5 bases, with 6 bases separating them. The CDR3 protein is CASSLYNEQYL. In DNA form, the CDR3 reads TGTGCCAGCAGCCTCTATAACGAGCAGTACCTC.

The chain uses TRBV20-1 and TRBJ2-5; D might be TRBD2 (5 bases). The CDR3 covers 14 residues. Trimming shortened V by 7 bases and J by 0 bases, and 15 bases separated the two germline ends. The germline V gene encodes CDR1 DFQATT and CDR2 SNEGSKA (reference sequence). The CDR3 sequence: CSGLLLAYQETQYF. The CDR3 nucleotides read TGCAGTGGGCTCTTGTTAGCGTACCAAGAGACCCAGTACTTC.

This clonotype was seen a few times. V usage is TRBV6-2 or TRBV6-3 and J usage is TRBJ2-7; the D gene is possibly TRBD1 (6 bases). This CDR3 has 16 amino acids. Per the germline V gene, CDR1 is MNHEY and CDR2 is SVGEGT. V was clipped by 2 bases and J by 3 bases, with 17 bases between them. CDR3 sequence (DNA): TGTGCCAGCAGTTACACCGCCGGACAGTTAAGCTACGAGCAGTACTTC. It translates to CASSYTAGQLSYEQYF.

J is TRBJ2-7 and V is TRBV19; unclear D gene. The CDR3 is made up of 14 amino acids. V was clipped by 0 bases and J by 6 bases, with 12 bases between them. In germline, CDR1 is LNHDA, CDR2 SQIVND (reference sequence). The CDR3 region is CASSIDRVPSEQYF. The CDR3 bases are TGTGCCAGTAGTATAGACCGGGTCCCCTCCGAGCAGTACTTC.

This clonotype was counted at least ten times. This chain uses TRBV28 with TRBJ2-5; D may match TRBD1 or TRBD2 (5 bases each). The CDR3 sequence is 15 residues long. V shed 3 bases and J shed 3 bases, with 14 bases lying between them. Germline-derived CDR1 and CDR2 are MDHEN and SYDVKM. This chain's CDR3 is CASSFGPGAEETQYF. For the CDR3, the DNA is TGTGCCAGCAGTTTCGGCCCCGGGGCAGAAGAGACCCAGTACTTC.

This clonotype was recorded at least ten times. The chain carries TRBV28 and TRBJ2-7; D call uncertain. This CDR3 region has 14 residues. Germline loops: CDR1 MDHEN, CDR2 SYDVKM. Trimming shortened V by 5 bases and J by 2 bases, and 13 bases separated the two germline ends. The CDR3, as DNA: TGTGCCAGCAGTCAACACCCCGGTACCTACGAGCAGTACTTC. This gives the protein CASSQHPGTYEQYF.

The sample holds a few counts of this clonotype. The rearrangement joins TRBV2 to TRBJ2-7; the D is unclear. The CDR3 contains 14 residues. Germline V gene data show CDR1 as SNHLY and CDR2 as FYNNEI. V dropped 6 bases and J dropped 5 bases, with 17 bases sitting between them. The CDR3 DNA reads TGTGCCAGCAGACCCCTGAAGGTCGGACACGAGCAGTACTTC. Translation: CASRPLKVGHEQYF. The whole variable domain, filled in from reference TRBV2 and TRBJ2-7, reads EPEVTQTPSHQVTQMGQEVILRCVPISNHLYFYWYRQILGQKVEFLVSFYNNEISEKSEIFDDQFSVERPDGSNFTLKIRSTKLEDSAMYFCASRPLKVGHEQYFGPGTRLTVT.

This clonotype showed up many times. V gene TRBV11-2 combines with J gene TRBJ2-7; 7 bases are shared with TRBD1. Per germline, CDR1 SGHAT and CDR2 FQNNGV. This CDR3 comprises 15 residues. The junction had 7 bases not matched to a gene; V was cut back by 5 bases and J by 0 bases. CDR3 in amino acids: CASSINRDSSYEQYF. CDR3 nucleotides: TGTGCCAGCAGCATCAACCGGGACAGCTCCTACGAGCAGTACTTC.

The CDR3 here is CATSDSNYNTQYF. The CDR3 bases are TGTGCCACCAGTGATTCCAACTACAATACGCAGTATTTT. This chain joins TRBV24-1 and TRBJ2-3; D gene unclear. The V end was cut by 2 bases, the J end by 7 bases, with 9 bases between. Per the germline V gene, CDR1 is KGHDR and CDR2 is SFDVKD. The CDR3 extends over 13 amino acids.

This clonotype was seen ten or more times. The J gene is TRBJ2-3, the V gene TRBV28; TRBD2 agrees at 13 bases. Germline V lookup: CDR1 MDHEN, CDR2 SYDVKM. Trimming cost V 6 bases and J 7 bases; bases outside gene matches: 22. CDR3 length equals 20 residues. CDR3 sequence reads: CASSSISPGLAGPSGYTQYF. The CDR3 bases are TGTGCCAGCAGCTCTATAAGTCCGGGACTAGCGGGACCCTCCGGATATACGCAGTATTTT.

The chain has TRBV20-1 and TRBJ2-7; no firm D call. Germline CDR1 reads DFQATT; CDR2 reads SNEGSKA (reference sequence). There are 12 residues in the CDR3. Deletions cut 7 bases from V and 5 bases from J, with 15 bases between. CDR3 DNA: TGCAGTGTAAGGGAAGGGTACAACGAGCAGTACTTC. Protein product: CSVREGYNEQYF.

The chain has TRBV19 and TRBJ2-7; D gene ambiguous. CDR3 length equals 15 residues. V lost 6 bases and J 0 bases, leaving 15 bases between the germline ends. Looked up from germline, CDR1 is LNHDA and CDR2 is SQIVND (reference sequence). Written as DNA, the CDR3 is TGTGCCAGTAGCCACGGCGGCGGATCCTCCTACGAGCAGTACTTC. As protein: CASSHGGGSSYEQYF.

The rearrangement uses TRBV5-1 and TRBJ1-6; TRBD1 matches 7 bases. This CDR3 spans 13 amino acids. CDR1 and CDR2 from the germline V gene are SGHRS and YFSETQ. V was clipped by 7 bases and J by 5 bases; unmatched bases: 3. This CDR3 is CASRQGNNSPLHF. CDR3 nucleotides: TGCGCCAGCCGACAGGGAAATAATTCACCCCTCCACTTT. Looking up the rest from reference TRBV5-1 and TRBJ1-6 gives the full variable domain: KAGVTQTPRYLIKTRGQQVTLSCSPISGHRSVSWYQQTPGQGLQFLFEYFSETQRNKGNFPGRFSGRQFSNSRSEMNVSTLELGDSALYLCASRQGNNSPLHFGNGTRLTVT.